Listed here is a single T cell receptor (beta chain). Its antigen is not identified. The CDR3 length is 12 residues. The V gene lost 3 bases and the J gene lost 4 bases, with 4 bases spanning the gap. Per the germline V gene, CDR1 is LNHDA and CDR2 is SQIVND (reference sequence). These data belong to a study of identical twins. Notes on the study in general: The abundant beta clonotypes from cord blood had fewer insertions, and memory repertoires had none of this.

TCRdb processed the 5' RACE reads anew with MiXCR; each CDR3 protein has one entry. There are 400,000 or so distinct CDR3 sequences in the sample; 9% occur only once, and under 10% lies in the top ten. All donors were healthy, and all were Caucasian. The V gene is TRBV19, the J gene TRBJ2-1; D not resolved. The receptor's source is a woman aged 50 to 60 in good health. The specimen was naive T cells sorted from blood. CDR3: CASSIPYNEQFF. The DNA for the CDR3 is TGTGCCAGTAGTATTCCTTACAATGAGCAGTTCTTC. The variable domain in full, completed from reference TRBV19 and TRBJ2-1, reads DGGITQSPKYLFRKEGQNVTLSCEQNLNHDAMYWYRQDPGQGLRLIYYSQIVNDFQKGDIAEGYSVSREKKESFPLTVTSAQKNPTAFYLCASSIPYNEQFFGPGTRLTVL.